What follows describes a single T cell receptor beta chain. Peripheral blood CD8+ and CD4+ T cells were profiled by TCR beta sequencing. Healthy donors were controls matched for age and sex. Negative isolation yielded the CD8+ and CD4+ T cells, while FACS enriched the TEMRA cells. The sample comes from a study of CD8 T cells in Susac syndrome. Germline V CDR1 and CDR2: KGHSH, LQKENI. V shed 5 bases, J shed 0 bases, and the junction held 6 bases outside the gene matches. The CDR3 has 16 residues. Reverse transcription of about 0.45 to 1 ug RNA was carried out with random hexamers. Amplification of the TCR beta CDR3 was carried out by immunoSEQ multiplex PCR, which spanned a total of 54 Vbeta and 13 Jbeta segments. Using its own MiXCR run on the immunoSEQ multiplex PCR reads, TCRdb lists one record per CDR3 protein. This sample has some 120,000 distinct CDR3 sequences; 92% occur once, and the top ten carry around 0.15%.

The chain has TRBV18 and TRBJ2-1; TRBD1 matches 8 bases. Sample: CD4+ T cells from PBMCs. The TCR comes from a human donor in good health. The CDR3 DNA reads TGTGCCAGCTCAAGCACAGGGGGTAACTCCTACAATGAGCAGTTCTTC. As protein: CASSSTGGNSYNEQFF.